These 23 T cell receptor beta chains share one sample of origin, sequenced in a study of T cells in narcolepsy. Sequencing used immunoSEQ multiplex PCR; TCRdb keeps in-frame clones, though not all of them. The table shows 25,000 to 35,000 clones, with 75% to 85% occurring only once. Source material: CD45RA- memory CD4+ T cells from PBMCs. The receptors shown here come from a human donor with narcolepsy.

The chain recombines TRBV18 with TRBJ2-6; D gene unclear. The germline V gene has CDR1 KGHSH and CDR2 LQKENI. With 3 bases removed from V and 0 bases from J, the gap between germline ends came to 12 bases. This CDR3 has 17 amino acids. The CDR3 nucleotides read TGTGCCAGCTCACCCAGCTACCAGCTCTCTGGGGCCAACGTCCTGACTTTC. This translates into CASSPSYQLSGANVLTF.

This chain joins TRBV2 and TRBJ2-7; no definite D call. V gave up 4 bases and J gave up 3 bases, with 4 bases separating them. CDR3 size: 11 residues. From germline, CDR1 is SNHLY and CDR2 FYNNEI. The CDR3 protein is CASSVNYEQYF. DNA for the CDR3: TGTGCCAGCAGTGTGAACTACGAGCAGTACTTC.

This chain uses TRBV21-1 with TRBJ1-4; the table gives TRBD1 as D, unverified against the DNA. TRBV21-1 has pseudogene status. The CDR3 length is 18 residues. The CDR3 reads CASSTSRGTGRTNEKLFF. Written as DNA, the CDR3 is TGTGCCAGCAGCACGTCCCGAGGGACAGGGAGGACTAATGAAAAACTGTTTTTT.

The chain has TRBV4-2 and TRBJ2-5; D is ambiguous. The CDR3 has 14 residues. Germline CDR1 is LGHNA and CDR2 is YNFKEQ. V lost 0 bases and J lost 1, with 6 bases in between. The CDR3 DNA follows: TGTGCCAGCAGCCAAGACCGGTCCCAAGAGACCCAGTACTTC. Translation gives CASSQDRSQETQYF.

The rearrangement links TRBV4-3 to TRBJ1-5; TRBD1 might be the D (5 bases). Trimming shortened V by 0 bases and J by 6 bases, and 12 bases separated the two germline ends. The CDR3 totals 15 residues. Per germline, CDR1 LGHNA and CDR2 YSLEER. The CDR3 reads CASSQDPGFGQPQHF. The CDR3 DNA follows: TGCGCCAGCAGCCAAGATCCAGGGTTTGGTCAGCCCCAGCATTTT.

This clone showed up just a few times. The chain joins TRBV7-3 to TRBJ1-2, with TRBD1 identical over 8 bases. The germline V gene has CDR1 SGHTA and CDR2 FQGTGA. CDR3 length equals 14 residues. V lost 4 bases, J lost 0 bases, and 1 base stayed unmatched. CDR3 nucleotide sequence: TGTGCCAGCAGCTCGACAGGGGCTAACTATGGCTACACCTTC. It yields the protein CASSSTGANYGYTF.

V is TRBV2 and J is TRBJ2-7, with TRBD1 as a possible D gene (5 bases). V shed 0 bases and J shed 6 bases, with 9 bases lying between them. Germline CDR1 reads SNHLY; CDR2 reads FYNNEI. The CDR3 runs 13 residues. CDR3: CASSEAHRGEQYF. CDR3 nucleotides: TGTGCCAGCAGTGAAGCGCATAGGGGCGAGCAGTACTTC.

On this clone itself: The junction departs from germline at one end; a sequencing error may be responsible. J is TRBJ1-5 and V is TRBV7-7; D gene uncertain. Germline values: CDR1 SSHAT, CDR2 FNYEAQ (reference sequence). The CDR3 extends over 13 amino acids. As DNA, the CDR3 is TGTGCTAGCAGCTTTGATAGCAATCAGCCCCAGCATTTT. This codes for CASSFDSNQPQHF.

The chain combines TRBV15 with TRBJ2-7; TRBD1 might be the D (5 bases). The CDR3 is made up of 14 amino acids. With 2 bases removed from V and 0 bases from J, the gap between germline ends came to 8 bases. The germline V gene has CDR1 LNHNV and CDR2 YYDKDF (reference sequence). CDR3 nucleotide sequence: TGTGCCACCAGCAGAAAGACAGTCTCCTACGAGCAGTACTTC. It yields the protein CATSRKTVSYEQYF.

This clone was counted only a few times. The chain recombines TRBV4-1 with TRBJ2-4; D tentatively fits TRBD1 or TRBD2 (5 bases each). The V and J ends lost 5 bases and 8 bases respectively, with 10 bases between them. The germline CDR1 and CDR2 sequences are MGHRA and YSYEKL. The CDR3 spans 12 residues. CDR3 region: CASSGTPDIQYF. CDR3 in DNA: TGCGCCAGCAGCGGGACCCCCGACATTCAGTACTTC.

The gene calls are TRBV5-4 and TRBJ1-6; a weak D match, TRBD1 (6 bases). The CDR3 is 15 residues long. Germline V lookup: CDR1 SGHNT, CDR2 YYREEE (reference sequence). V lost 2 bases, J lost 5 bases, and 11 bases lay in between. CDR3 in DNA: TGTGCCAGCAGCTTACAGGGTCGAGATAATTCACCCCTCCACTTT. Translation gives CASSLQGRDNSPLHF.

CDR3 loop: CASSLDGNTLYTDTQYF. The CDR3 coding sequence is TGTGCCAGCAGCTTAGACGGGAACACACTATACACAGATACGCAGTATTTT. The chain uses TRBV7-2 and TRBJ2-3; maybe TRBD2 (5 bases). The CDR3 has 17 amino acids. Germline V gene lookup returns CDR1 SGHTA and CDR2 FQGNSA. The V end was cut by 1 base, the J end by 2 bases, with 16 bases between.

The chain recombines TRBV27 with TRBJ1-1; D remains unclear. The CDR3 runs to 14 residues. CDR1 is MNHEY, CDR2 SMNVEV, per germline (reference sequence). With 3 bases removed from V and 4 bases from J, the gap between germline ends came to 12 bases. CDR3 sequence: CASSFGPPGTEAFF. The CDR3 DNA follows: TGTGCCAGCAGTTTCGGCCCTCCGGGCACTGAAGCTTTCTTT.

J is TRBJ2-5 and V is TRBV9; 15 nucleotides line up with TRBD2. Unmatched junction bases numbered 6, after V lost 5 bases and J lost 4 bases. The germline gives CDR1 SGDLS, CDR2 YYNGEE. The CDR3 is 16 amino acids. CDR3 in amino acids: CASSRGLAGGPETQYF. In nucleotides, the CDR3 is TGTGCCAGCAGTAGAGGACTAGCGGGAGGGCCAGAGACCCAGTACTTC.

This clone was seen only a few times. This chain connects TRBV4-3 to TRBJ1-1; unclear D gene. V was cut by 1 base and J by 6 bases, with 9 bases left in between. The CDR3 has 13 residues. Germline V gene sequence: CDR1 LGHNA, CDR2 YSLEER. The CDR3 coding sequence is TGCGCCAGCAGCCAAGGAACTGGCGCTGAAGCTTTCTTT. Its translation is CASSQGTGAEAFF.

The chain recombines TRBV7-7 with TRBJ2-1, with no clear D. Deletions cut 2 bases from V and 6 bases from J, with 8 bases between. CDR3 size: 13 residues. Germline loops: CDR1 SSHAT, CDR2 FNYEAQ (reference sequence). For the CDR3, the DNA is TGTGCCAGCAGCTTAATGGAAGGCAATGAGCAGTTCTTC. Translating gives CASSLMEGNEQFF.

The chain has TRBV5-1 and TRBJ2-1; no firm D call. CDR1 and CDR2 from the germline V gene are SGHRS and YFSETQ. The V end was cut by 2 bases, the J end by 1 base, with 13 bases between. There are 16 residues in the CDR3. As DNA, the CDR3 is TGCGCCAGCAGCTTTTCTCAGTCTTATTCCTACAATGAGCAGTTCTTC. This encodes CASSFSQSYSYNEQFF.

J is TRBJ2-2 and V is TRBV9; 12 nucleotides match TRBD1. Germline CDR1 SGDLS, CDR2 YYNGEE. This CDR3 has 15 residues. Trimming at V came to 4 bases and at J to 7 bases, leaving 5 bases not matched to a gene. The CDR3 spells CASSRDRGRNGELFF. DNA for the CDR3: TGTGCCAGCAGCCGGGACAGGGGGCGCAACGGGGAGCTGTTTTTT.

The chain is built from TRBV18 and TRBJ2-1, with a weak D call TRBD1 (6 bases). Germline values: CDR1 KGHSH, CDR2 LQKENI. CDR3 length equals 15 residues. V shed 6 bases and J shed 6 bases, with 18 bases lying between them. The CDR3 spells CASSPRDKVSNEQFF. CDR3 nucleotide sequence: TGTGCCAGCTCGCCTCGGGACAAAGTTAGCAATGAGCAGTTCTTC. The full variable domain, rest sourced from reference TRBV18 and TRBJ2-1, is NAGVMQNPRHLVRRRGQEARLRCSPMKGHSHVYWYRQLPEEGLKFMVYLQKENIIDESGMPKERFSAEFPKEGPSILRIQQVVRGDSAAYFCASSPRDKVSNEQFFGPGTRLTVL.

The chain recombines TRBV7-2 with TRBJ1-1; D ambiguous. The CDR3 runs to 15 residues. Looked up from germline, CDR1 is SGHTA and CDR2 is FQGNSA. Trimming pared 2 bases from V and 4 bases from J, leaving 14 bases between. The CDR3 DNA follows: TGTGCCAGCAGCTTATCGTCAACCCAGGCCACTGAAGCTTTCTTT. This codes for CASSLSSTQATEAFF.

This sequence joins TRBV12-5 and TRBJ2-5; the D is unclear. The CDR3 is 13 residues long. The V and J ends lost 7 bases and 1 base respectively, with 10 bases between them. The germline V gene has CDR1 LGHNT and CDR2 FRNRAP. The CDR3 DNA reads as TGTGCTAGTGCTGGCCAAATCCAAGAGACCCAGTACTTC. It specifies CASAGQIQETQYF.

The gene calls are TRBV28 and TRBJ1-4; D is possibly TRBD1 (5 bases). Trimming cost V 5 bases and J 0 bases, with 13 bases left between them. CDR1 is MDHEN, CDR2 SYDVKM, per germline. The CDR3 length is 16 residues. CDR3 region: CASSPRGSATNEKLFF. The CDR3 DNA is TGTGCCAGCAGTCCCCGGGGCAGTGCAACTAATGAAAAACTGTTTTTT. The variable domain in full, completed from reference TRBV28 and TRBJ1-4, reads DVKVTQSSRYLVKRTGEKVFLECVQDMDHENMFWYRQDPGLGLRLIYFSYDVKMKEKGDIPEGYSVSREKKERFSLILESASTNQTSMYLCASSPRGSATNEKLFFGSGTQLSVL.

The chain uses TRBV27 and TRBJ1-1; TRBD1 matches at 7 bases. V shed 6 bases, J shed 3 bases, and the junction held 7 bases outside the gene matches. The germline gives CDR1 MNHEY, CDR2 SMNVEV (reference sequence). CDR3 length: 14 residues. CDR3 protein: CASRAQGTHTEAFF. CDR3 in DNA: TGTGCCAGCAGGGCACAGGGGACACACACTGAAGCTTTCTTT.